This T cell receptor beta chain was sequenced in a study of blood T cell repertoires in COVID-19. The junction had 2 bases not matched to a gene; V was cut back by 3 bases and J by 6 bases. Germline CDR1 is GTSNPN and CDR2 is SVGIG (reference sequence). The CDR3 totals 13 residues. The data were produced by immunoSEQ multiplex PCR, yet TCRdb's version contains in-frame clones alone and is incomplete. This sample carries approximately 280,000 clones, approximately 90% of them seen once, and the ten largest clones take approximately 7.5%. The V call is TRBV30, the J call TRBJ1-5; the match to TRBD1 covers 10 bases. The sequencing input was peripheral blood. The sequence derives from a woman aged 25 to 39 with COVID-19, enrolled during active disease. The CDR3 region is CAWRTGGGQPQHF. CDR3 in DNA: TGTGCCTGGAGGACAGGGGGCGGTCAGCCCCAGCATTTT. Full variable domain (rest looked up from reference TRBV30 and TRBJ1-5): SQTIHQWPATLVQPVGSPLSLECTVEGTSNPNLYWYRQAAGRGLQLLFYSVGIGQISSEVPQNLSASRPQDRQFILSSKKLLLSDSGFYLCAWRTGGGQPQHFGDGTRLSIL.